This T cell receptor (beta chain) is from a study of blood T cell repertoires in COVID-19. Turning to the study itself: Collection of acute and convalescent COVID-19 samples took place in the United States, Italy and Spain.

Germline CDR1 MNHEY, CDR2 SVGAGI. This CDR3 has 13 amino acids. V shed 6 bases and J 9 bases; nucleotides not matched to a gene: 7. The data were produced by immunoSEQ multiplex PCR, yet TCRdb's version contains in-frame clones alone and is incomplete. The sample records a few hundred thousand clones, 87% being singletons. The clonotype originates from a woman in her forties or fifties who had recovered from COVID-19. The genes are TRBV6-5 and TRBJ1-2; 10 nucleotides align to TRBD1. The specimen was peripheral blood. CDR3 residues: CASRVTGQGSYTF. CDR3 DNA: TGTGCCAGCAGGGTAACGGGACAGGGGAGCTACACCTTC.